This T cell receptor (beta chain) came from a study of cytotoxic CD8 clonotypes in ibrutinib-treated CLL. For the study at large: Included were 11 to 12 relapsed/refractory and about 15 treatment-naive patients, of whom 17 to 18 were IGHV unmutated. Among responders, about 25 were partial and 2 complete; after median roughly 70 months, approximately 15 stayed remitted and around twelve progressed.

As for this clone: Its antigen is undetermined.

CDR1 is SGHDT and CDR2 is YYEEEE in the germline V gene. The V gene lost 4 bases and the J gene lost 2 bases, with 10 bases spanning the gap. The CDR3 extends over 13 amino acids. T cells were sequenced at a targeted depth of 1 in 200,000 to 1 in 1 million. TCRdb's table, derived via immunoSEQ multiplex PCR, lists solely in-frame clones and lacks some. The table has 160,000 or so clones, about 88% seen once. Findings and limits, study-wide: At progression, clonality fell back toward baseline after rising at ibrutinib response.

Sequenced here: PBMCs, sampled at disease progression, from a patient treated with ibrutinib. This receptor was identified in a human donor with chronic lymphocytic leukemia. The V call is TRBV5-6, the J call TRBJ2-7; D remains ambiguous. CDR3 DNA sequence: TGTGCCAGCAGCAACACACCGGCCTACGAGCAGTACTTC. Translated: CASSNTPAYEQYF.